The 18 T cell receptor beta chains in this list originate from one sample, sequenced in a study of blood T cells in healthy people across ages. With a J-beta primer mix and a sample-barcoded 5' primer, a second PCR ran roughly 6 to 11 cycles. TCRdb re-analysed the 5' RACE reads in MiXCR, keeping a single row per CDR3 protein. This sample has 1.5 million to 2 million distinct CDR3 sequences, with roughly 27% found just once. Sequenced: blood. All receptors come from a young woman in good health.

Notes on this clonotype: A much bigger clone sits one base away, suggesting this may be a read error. The CDR3 is CASSSYTDQETQDF. CDR3 sequence (DNA): TGTGCCAGCAGCTCATACACCGACCAAGAGACCCAGGACTTC. The chain combines TRBV7-9 with TRBJ2-7; D not resolved. The CDR3 is made up of 14 amino acids. Germline CDR1 is SEHNR and CDR2 is FQNEAQ (reference sequence).

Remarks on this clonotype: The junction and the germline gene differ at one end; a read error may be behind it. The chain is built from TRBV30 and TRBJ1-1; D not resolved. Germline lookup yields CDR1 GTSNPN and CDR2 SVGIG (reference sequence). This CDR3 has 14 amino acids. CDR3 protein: CAWKPTGLNTKAFF. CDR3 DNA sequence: TGTGCCTGGAAACCAACGGGTTTGAACACTAAAGCTTTCTTT. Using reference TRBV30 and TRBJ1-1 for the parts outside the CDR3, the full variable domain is SQTIHQWPATLVQPVGSPLSLECTVEGTSNPNLYWYRQAAGRGLQLLFYSVGIGQISSEVPQNLSASRPQDRQFILSSKKLLLSDSGFYLCAWKPTGLNTKAFFGQGTRLTVV.

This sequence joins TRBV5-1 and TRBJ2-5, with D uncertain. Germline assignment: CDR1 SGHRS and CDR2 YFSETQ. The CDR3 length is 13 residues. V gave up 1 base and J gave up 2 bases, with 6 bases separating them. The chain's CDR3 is CASSLFRQETQYF. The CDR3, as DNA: TGCGCCAGCAGCTTGTTCAGACAAGAGACCCAGTACTTC.

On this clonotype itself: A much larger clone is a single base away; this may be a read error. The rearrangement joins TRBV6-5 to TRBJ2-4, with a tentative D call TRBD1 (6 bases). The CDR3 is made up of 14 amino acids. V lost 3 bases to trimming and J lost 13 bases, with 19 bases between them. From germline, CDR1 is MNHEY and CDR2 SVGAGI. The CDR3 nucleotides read TGTGCCAGCAGTTATCGGCAGGGGTACAATGAGCAGTACTTC. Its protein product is CASSYRQGYNEQYF.

CDR3 in amino acids: CASSFRRGREQYF. The CDR3 coding sequence is TGTGCCAGCAGTTTCAGGCGGGGGCGCGAGCAGTACTTC. The chain employs TRBV12-3 or TRBV12-4 and TRBJ2-7, with a weak D call TRBD2 (7 bases). The CDR3 runs to 13 residues. V lost 3 bases and J 6 bases, leaving 12 bases between the germline ends.

The CDR3 DNA is TGTGCCATCAGGACAGGGGGCTTCGAGACCTGGTACTTC. The encoded protein is CAIRTGGFETWYF. J is TRBJ2-5 and V is TRBV10-3; 10 bases are shared with TRBD1. CDR1 and CDR2 (germline): ENHRY, SYGVKD. This CDR3 region has 13 residues. With 6 bases clipped from V and 13 bases from J, the junction kept 11 bases outside the gene matches.

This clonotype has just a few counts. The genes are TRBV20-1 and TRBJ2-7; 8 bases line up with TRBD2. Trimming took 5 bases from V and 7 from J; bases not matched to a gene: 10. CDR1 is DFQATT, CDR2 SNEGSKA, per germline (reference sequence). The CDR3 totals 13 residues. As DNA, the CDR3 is TGCAGTGCTTCATCAGCGGGGGTGGGGGAGCAGTACTTC. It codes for CSASSAGVGEQYF.

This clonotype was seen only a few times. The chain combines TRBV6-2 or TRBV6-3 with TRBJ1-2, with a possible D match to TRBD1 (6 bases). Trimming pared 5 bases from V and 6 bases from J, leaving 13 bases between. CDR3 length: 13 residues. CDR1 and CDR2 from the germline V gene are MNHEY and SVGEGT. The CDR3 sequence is CASSQQGFNGYTF. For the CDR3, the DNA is TGTGCCAGCAGTCAACAGGGATTCAATGGCTACACCTTC.

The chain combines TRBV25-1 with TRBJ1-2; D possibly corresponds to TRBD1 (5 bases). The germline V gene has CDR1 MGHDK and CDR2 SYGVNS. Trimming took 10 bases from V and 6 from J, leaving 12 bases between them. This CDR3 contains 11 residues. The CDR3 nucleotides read TGTGCCATTAGGGACCCCCATGGCTACACCTTC. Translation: CAIRDPHGYTF.

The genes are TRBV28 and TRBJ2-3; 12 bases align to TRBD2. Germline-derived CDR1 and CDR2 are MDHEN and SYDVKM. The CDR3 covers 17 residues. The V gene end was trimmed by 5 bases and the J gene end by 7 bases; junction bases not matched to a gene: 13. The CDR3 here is CASSPLRTSGAPNTQYF. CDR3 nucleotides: TGTGCCAGCAGTCCCCTAAGGACTAGCGGGGCCCCGAATACGCAGTATTTT.

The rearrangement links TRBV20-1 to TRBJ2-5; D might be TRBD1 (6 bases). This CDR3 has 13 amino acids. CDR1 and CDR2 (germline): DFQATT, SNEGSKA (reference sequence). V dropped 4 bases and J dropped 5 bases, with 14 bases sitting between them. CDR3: CSAIKTGPETQYF. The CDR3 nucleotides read TGCAGTGCTATAAAAACAGGGCCGGAGACCCAGTACTTC.

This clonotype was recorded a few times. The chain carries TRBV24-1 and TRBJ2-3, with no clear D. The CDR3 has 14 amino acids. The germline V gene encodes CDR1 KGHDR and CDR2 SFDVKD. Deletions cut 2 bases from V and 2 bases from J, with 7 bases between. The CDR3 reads CATSDSRITDTQYF. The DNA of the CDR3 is TGTGCCACCAGTGATTCTAGGATCACAGATACGCAGTATTTT.

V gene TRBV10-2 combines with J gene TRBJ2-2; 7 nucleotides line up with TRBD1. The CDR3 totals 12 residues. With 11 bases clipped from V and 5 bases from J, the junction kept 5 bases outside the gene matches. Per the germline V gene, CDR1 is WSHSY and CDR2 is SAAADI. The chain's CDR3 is CACRQGTGELFF. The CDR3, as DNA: TGCGCCTGCCGACAGGGTACCGGGGAGCTGTTTTTT.

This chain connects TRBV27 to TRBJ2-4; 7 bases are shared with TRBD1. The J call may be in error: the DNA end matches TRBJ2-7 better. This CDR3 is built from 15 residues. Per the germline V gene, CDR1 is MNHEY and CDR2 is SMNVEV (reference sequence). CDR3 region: CASSLWSTGASEQYF. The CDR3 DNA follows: TGTGCCAGCAGTTTATGGTCCACAGGGGCCTCCGAGCAGTACTTC.

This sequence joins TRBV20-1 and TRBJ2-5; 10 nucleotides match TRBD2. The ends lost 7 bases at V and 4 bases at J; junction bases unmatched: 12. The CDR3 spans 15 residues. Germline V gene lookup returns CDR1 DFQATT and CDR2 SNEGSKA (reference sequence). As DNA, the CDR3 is TGCAGTGTCCCACTACCAGCGGGGGGGCGAGAGACCCAGTACTTC. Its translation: CSVPLPAGGRETQYF.

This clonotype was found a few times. In nucleotides, the CDR3 is TGTGCCAGCGGACCTACCTTGGGGTATGGCTACACCTTC. Amino acid sequence: CASGPTLGYGYTF. The chain carries TRBV2 and TRBJ1-2; no clear D gene. The CDR3 runs to 13 residues. Trimming shortened V by 8 bases and J by 5 bases, and 15 bases separated the two germline ends. Germline V gene lookup returns CDR1 SNHLY and CDR2 FYNNEI.

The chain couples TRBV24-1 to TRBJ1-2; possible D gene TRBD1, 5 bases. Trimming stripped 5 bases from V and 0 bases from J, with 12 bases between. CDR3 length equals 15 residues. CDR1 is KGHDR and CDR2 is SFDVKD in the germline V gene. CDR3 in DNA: TGTGCCACCAGTGCCCCGGTGACAGCTAACTATGGCTACACCTTC. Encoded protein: CATSAPVTANYGYTF.

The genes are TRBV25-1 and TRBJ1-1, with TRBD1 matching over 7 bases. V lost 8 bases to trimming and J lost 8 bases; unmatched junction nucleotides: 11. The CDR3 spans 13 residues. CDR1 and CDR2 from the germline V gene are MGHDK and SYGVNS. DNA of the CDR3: TGTGCCAGCTTACCTAATTACAGGGGCGAAGCTTTCTTT. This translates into CASLPNYRGEAFF. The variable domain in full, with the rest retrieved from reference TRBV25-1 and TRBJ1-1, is EADIYQTPRYLVIGTGKKITLECSQTMGHDKMYWYQQDPGMELHLIHYSYGVNSTEKGDLSSESTVSRIRTEHFPLTLESARPSHTSQYLCASLPNYRGEAFFGQGTRLTVV.